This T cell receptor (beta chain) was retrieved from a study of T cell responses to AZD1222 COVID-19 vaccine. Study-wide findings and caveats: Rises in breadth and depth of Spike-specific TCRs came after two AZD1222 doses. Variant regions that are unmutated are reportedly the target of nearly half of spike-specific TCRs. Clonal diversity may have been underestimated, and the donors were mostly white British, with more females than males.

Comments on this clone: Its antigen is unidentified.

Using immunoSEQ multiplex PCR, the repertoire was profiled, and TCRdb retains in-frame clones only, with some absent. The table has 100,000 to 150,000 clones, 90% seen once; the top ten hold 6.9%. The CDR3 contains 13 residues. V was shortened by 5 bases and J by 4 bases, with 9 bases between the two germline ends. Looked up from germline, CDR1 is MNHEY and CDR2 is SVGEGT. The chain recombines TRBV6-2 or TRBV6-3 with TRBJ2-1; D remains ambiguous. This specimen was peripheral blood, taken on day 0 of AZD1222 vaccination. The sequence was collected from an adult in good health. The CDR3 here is CASSPREYNEQFF. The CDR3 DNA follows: TGTGCCAGCAGTCCCCGCGAGTACAATGAGCAGTTCTTC.